This TCR beta chain was found in a study of T cell responses to AZD1222 COVID-19 vaccine (dated by TCRdb to the early 2020s). About the study as a whole: TCR sequencing covered about 230 trial participants: nearly 210 given two doses of AZD1222 and 26 given two doses of MenACWY control vaccine. Trial participants were enrolled by age into subgroups of 18-55, 56-69 and 70-plus years, and roughly 160, 29 and 62 TCR-sequenced participants, respectively, were included in these subgroups.

Remarks on this clone: Its specific antigen is unknown. No base-level quality is on record; no much larger clone is a single base apart.

The CDR3 regions of human TCRbeta chains were subjected to immunosequencing. The authors processed their data as follows. Repertoire TCRs were checked for matches against a reference library of SARS-CoV-2-specific TCRs that had been generated using the MIRA antigen-specificity platform. Breadth was defined as the fraction of unique TCRs that were SARS-CoV-2-associated. Depth was defined as the fraction of total T cells that were SARS-CoV-2-associated. Using the MIRA data, every spike-specific TCR was mapped to the spike region that the TCR reacted to and assigned to either a CD4 or a CD8 class. Log10-transformed breadth and depth values were compared by one-way ANOVA with Sidak's multiple comparisons tests. In TCRdb, the immuneACCESS table is reduced to in-frame sequences with V and J assigned. These tables do not hold every clone; where another copy was compared, an unresolved V gene accounts for under half, and the others remain unexplained. The V and J calls and the clone size are those of that table, but D and trimming were determined from the DNA. In this sample the table shows over 110,000 clones, approximately 87% of which occur a single time. The ten largest account for about 1.5% of the sample.

CDR1 is given as SGHDT and CDR2 as YYEEEE, both from the germline V gene. At the junction V is shortened by 4 bases and J by 6 bases, with 13 bases in between. Its CDR3 holds 14 amino acids, cysteine through phenylalanine. Solely the CDR3 DNA is kept, with 42 bases framed from the first base. Study-wide conclusions, independent of this receptor: Epitopes outside the regions mutated in the B.1.351 and B.1.1.7 variants were reportedly recognized by nearly half of the unique spike-specific TCRs. Spike-specific TCR breadth and depth rose significantly after two AZD1222 doses compared with day 0 and with MenACWY recipients. Most participants were white British and females outnumbered males, and the authors suggested that clonal diversity may have been underestimated. Because no day 14 peak-response samples were available, repertoires were characterized only after the peak T cell response. Only five to seven AZD1222 recipients were SARS-CoV-2 seropositive at baseline, limiting conclusions about previously exposed vaccinees. CD4 TCRs associated with the vaccine covered the entire spike protein, and the dominant responses were in regions 160-218 and 743-854. In the small 56-69-year group, the increase in depth fell short of significance, most likely because of low power.

Interpreted using the paper, the time point label stands for: about 28 days (+/-7) after the second vaccine dose. AZD1222 recipients with second doses at about 4 weeks or about 12 weeks were pooled, because spike-specific TCR depth and breadth did not differ between schedules. Samples from vaccinated people were obtained from the UK trials COV001 and COV002, which included a single-blind randomized controlled phase 2/3 trial of AZD1222 (ChAdOx1 nCoV-19) in healthy adults. For TCRbeta chain sequencing, PBMC samples from trial participants were taken at day 0 and at day 28 after the second dose. Here the chain combines TRBV5-6 and TRBJ1-4; a tentative D match to TRBD1 spans 5 bases. The clonotype was recovered from an adult who received the AZD1222 COVID-19 vaccine. The specimen was peripheral blood, collected 28 days after the second AZD1222 dose. The bases are TGTGCCAGCAGCAAAGGGACGTTAGATGAAAAACTGTTTTTT. It codes for CASSKGTLDEKLFF.